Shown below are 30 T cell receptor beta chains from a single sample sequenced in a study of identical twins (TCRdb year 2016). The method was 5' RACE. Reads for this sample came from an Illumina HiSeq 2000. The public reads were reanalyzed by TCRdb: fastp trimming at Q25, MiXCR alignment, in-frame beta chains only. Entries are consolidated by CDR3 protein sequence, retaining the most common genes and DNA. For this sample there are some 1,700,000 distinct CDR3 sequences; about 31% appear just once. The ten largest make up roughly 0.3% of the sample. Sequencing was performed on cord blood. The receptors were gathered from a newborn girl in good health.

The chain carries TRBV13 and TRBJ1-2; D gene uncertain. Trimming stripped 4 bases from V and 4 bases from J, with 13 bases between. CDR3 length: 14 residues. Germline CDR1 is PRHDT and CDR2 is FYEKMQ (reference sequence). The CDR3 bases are TGTGCCAGCAGCTACCGGGGAAACCGCTATGGCTACACCTTC. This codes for CASSYRGNRYGYTF.

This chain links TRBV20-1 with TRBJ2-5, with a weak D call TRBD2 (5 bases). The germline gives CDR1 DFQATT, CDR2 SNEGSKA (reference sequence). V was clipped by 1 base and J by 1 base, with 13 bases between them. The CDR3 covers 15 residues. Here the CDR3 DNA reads TGCAGTGCTAGAGTGGTGCGGAGGCCCCAAGAGACCCAGTACTTC. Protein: CSARVVRRPQETQYF.

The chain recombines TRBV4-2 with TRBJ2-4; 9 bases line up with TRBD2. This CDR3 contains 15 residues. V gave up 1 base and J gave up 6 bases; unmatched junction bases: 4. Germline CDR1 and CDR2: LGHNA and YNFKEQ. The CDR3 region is CASSQGLAGINIQYF. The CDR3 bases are TGTGCCAGCAGCCAAGGGCTAGCGGGGATAAACATTCAGTACTTC.

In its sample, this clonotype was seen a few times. DNA of the CDR3: TGTGCCAGCAGCCTATTACGCGGCCTGGATGAGCAGTTCTTC. The encoded protein is CASSLLRGLDEQFF. The chain carries TRBV3-1 and TRBJ2-1, with D uncertain. Germline CDR1 and CDR2: LGHDT and YNNKEL (reference sequence). The CDR3 runs to 14 residues. V lost 4 bases to trimming and J lost 8 bases, with 15 bases between them.

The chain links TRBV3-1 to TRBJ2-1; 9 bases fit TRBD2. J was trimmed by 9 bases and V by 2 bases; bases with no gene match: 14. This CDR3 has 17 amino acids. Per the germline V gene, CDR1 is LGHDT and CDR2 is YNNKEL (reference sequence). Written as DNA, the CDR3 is TGTGCCAGCAGCCAAATCCAAGGAGCGGGGGGTCACGGTGAGCAGTTCTTC. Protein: CASSQIQGAGGHGEQFF.

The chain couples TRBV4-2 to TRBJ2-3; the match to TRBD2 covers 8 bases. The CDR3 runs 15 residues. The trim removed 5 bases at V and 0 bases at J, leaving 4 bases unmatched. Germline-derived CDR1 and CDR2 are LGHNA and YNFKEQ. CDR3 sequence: CASSASSGSTDTQYF. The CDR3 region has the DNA TGTGCCAGCAGCGCCTCTAGCGGGAGCACAGATACGCAGTATTTT.

CDR3 sequence: CSAPTGGFYGYTF. The CDR3 DNA follows: TGCAGTGCTCCGACGGGGGGTTTCTATGGCTACACCTTC. V and J are TRBV20-1 and TRBJ1-2; tentative D call: TRBD1 (5 bases). CDR1 and CDR2 from the germline V gene are DFQATT and SNEGSKA (reference sequence). V was clipped by 5 bases and J by 4 bases, with 14 bases between them. The CDR3 has 13 amino acids.

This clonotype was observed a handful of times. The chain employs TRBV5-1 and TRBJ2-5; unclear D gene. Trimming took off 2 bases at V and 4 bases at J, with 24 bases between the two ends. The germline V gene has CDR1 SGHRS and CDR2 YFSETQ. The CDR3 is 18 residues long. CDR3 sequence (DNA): TGCGCCAGCAGCTTCCCAGAAAGCCCCCGGTCCAGTTTAGAGACCCAGTACTTC. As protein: CASSFPESPRSSLETQYF.

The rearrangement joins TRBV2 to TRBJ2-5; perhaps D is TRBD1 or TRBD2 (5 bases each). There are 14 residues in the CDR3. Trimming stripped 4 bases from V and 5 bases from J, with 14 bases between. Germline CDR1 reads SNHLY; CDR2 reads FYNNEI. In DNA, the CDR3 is TGTGCCAGCAGTGGGGCTAGCTGGGGGGAGACCCAGTACTTC. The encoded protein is CASSGASWGETQYF.

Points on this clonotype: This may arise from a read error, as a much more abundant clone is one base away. CDR3 bases: TGTGCCAGCAGTCGGACAGGGGCTGAAGCTTTCTTT. This translates into CASSRTGAEAFF. The gene calls are TRBV7-9 and TRBJ1-1; 9 bases line up with TRBD1. Trimming removed 6 bases from V and 6 bases from J; junction bases left unmatched: 2. This CDR3 contains 12 residues. Germline loops: CDR1 SEHNR, CDR2 FQNEAQ (reference sequence).

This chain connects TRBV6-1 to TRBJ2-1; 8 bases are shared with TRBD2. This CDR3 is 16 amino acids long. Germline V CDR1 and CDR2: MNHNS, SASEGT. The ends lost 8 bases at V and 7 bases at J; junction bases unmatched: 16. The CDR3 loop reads CASGGLDYTFPNEQFF. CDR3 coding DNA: TGTGCCAGCGGGGGACTAGACTATACATTCCCGAATGAGCAGTTCTTC.

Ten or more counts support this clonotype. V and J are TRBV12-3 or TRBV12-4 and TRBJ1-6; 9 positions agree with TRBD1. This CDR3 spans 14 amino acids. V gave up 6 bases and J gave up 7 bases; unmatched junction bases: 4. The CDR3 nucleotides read TGTGCCAGCAGGCAGACAGGGGGGAATTCACCCCTCCACTTT. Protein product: CASRQTGGNSPLHF.

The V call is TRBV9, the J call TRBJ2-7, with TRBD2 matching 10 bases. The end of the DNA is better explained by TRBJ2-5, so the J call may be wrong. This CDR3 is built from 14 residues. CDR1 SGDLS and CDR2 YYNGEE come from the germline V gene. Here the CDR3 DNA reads TGTGCCAGCAGCGCGGGACTAGCGACGGAGACCCAGTACTTC. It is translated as CASSAGLATETQYF.

DNA of the CDR3: TGTGCCAGCAGCTTAGGGACTAGGGTTAGCACAGATACGCAGTATTTT. It codes for CASSLGTRVSTDTQYF. This chain connects TRBV5-5 to TRBJ2-3, with TRBD2 identical over 8 bases. Germline-derived CDR1 and CDR2 are SGHKS and YYEKEE (reference sequence). V dropped 2 bases and J dropped 0; count of bases not matched to a gene: 5. CDR3 size: 16 residues.

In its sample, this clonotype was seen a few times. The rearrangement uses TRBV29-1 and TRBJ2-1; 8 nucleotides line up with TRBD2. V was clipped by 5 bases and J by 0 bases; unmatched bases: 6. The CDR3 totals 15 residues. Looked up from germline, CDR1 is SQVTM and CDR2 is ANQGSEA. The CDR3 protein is CSVQRLALSYNEQFF. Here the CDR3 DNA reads TGCAGCGTTCAAAGACTAGCGCTCTCCTACAATGAGCAGTTCTTC.

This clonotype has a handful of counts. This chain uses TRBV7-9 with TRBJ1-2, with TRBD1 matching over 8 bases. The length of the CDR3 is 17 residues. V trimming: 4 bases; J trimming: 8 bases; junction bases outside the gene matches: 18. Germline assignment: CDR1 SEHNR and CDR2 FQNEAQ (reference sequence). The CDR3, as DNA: TGTGCCAGCAGCTCTCCGGACAGGGCTCGGGGTGTAAGGGGCTACACCTTC. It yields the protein CASSSPDRARGVRGYTF.

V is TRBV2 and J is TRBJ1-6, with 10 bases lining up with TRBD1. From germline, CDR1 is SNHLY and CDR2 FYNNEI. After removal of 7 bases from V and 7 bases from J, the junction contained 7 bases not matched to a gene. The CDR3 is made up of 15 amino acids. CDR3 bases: TGTGCCAGCAAAAACCCGGGACAGGGGAATTCACCCCTCCACTTT. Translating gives CASKNPGQGNSPLHF. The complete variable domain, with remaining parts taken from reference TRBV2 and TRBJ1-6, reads EPEVTQTPSHQVTQMGQEVILRCVPISNHLYFYWYRQILGQKVEFLVSFYNNEISEKSEIFDDQFSVERPDGSNFTLKIRSTKLEDSAMYFCASKNPGQGNSPLHFGNGTRLTVT.

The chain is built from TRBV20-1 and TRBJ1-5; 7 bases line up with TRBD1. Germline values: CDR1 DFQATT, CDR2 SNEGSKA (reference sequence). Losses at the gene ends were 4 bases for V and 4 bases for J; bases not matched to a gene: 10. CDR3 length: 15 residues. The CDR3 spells CSAISGGELNQPQHF. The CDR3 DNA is TGCAGTGCTATATCAGGGGGTGAACTAAATCAGCCCCAGCATTTT.

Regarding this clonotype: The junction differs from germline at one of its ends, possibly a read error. The CDR3, as DNA: TGTGCCAGCAGCGTAGCCCTCTATCGAGACTCCTACAATGAGCAGTACTTC. Its translation: CASSVALYRDSYNEQYF. The genes are TRBV7-9 and TRBJ2-1; D is unclear. The J call could be wrong; TRBJ2-7 is a better fit for the DNA end. The CDR3 contains 17 residues. Germline CDR1 reads SEHNR; CDR2 reads FQNEAQ (reference sequence).

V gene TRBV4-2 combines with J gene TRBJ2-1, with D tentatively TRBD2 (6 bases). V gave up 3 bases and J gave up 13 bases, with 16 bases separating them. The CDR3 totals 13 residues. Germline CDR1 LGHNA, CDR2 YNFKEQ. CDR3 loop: CASSQSSSETQFF. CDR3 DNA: TGTGCCAGCAGCCAGTCCTCTAGCGAGACCCAGTTCTTC.

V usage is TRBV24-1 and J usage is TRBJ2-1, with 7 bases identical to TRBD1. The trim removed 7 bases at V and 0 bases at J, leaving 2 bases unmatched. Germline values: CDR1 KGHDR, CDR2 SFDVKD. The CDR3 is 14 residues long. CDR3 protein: CATRAGGSYNEQFF. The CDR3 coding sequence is TGTGCCACCAGGGCAGGGGGCTCCTACAATGAGCAGTTCTTC.

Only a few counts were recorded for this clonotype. The CDR3 loop is CASSPGVIRGDRGDIQYF. As DNA, the CDR3 is TGTGCCAGCAGCCCGGGGGTTATTAGGGGTGATCGTGGAGACATTCAGTACTTC. The V gene is TRBV5-6, the J gene TRBJ2-4; D might be TRBD2 (6 bases). The CDR3 length is 18 residues. Trimming cost V 4 bases and J 8 bases, with 28 bases left between them. Germline V gene lookup returns CDR1 SGHDT and CDR2 YYEEEE.

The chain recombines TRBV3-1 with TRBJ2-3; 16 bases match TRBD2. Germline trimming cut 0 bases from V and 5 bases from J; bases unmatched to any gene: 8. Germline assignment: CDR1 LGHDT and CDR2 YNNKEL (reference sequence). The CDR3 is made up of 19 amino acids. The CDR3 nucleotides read TGTGCCAGCAGCCAAGATTGGGGACTAGCGGGGGGGCGAGGAGATACGCAGTATTTT. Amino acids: CASSQDWGLAGGRGDTQYF.

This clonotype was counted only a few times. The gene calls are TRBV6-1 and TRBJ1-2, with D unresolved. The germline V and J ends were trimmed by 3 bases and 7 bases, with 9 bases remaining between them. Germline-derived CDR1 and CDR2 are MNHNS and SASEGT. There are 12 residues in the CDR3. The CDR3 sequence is CASSERFGGYTF. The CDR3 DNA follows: TGTGCCAGCAGTGAGCGGTTCGGTGGCTACACCTTC.

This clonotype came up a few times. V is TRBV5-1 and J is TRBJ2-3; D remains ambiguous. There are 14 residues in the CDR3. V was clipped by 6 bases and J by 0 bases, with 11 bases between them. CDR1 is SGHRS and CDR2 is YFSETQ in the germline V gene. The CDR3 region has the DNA TGCGCCAGCACGTCGGCATCTAGCACAGATACGCAGTATTTT. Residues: CASTSASSTDTQYF.

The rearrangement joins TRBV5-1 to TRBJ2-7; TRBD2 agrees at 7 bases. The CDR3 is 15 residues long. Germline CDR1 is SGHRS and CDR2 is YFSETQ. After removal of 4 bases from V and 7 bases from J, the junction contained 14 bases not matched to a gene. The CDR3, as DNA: TGCGCCAGCAGCCCCATCCCGGGGGGTTACAATGAGCAGTACTTC. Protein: CASSPIPGGYNEQYF.

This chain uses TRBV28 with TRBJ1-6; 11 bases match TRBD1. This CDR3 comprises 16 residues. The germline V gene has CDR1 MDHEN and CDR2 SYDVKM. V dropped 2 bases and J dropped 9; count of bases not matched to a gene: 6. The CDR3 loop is CASSLGTGGPISPLHF. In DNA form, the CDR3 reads TGTGCCAGCAGTTTAGGGACAGGGGGACCAATTTCACCCCTCCACTTT.

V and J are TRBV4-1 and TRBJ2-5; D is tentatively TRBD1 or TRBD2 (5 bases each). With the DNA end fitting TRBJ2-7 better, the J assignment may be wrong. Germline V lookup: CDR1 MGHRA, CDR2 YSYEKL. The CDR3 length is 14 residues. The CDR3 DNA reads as TGCGCCAGCAGCCAAGAAGAGGGACGGGACGAGCAGTACTTC. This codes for CASSQEEGRDEQYF.

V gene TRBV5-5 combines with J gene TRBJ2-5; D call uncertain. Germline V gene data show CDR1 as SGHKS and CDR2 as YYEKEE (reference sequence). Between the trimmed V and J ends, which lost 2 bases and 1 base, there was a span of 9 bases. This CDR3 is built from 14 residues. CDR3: CASSFPVAQETQYF. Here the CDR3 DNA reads TGTGCCAGCAGCTTCCCGGTGGCCCAAGAGACCCAGTACTTC.

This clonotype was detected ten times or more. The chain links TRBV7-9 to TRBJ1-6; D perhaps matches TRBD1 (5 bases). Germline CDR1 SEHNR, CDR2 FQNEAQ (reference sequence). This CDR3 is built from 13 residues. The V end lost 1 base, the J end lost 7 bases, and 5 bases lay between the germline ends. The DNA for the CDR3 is TGTGCCAGCAGCTTAGGGACAAATTCACCCCTCCACTTT. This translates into CASSLGTNSPLHF.